The 18 T cell receptor beta chains presented below share a single source sample, sequenced in a study of blood T cell repertoires in COVID-19. The data were produced by immunoSEQ multiplex PCR, yet TCRdb's version contains in-frame clones alone and is incomplete. The sample lists over 200,000 clones; over 70% were seen once. Sequenced sample: PBMCs or T cells enriched from blood (not recorded which). The receptors stem from a young woman who had been exposed to COVID-19.

This clone came up once. The J gene is TRBJ1-1, the V gene TRBV5-1; D not certain. Trimming removed 2 bases from V and 3 bases from J, with 20 bases in between. There are 17 residues in the CDR3. Germline CDR1 and CDR2: SGHRS and YFSETQ. In nucleotides, the CDR3 is TGCGCCAGCAGCTTAATTGGGAGGGCCTCGGGCTACACTGAAGCTTTCTTT. Protein: CASSLIGRASGYTEAFF.

The V and J genes are TRBV28 and TRBJ2-1; D unresolved. There are 14 residues in the CDR3. The V gene's germline CDR1 is MDHEN and CDR2 SYDVKM. V lost 10 bases and J lost 3, with 16 bases in between. The CDR3 reads CATYTNLIYNEQFF. For the CDR3, the DNA is TGTGCCACCTATACTAATCTAATCTACAATGAGCAGTTCTTC.

The V and J genes are TRBV20-1 and TRBJ2-3, with D possibly TRBD1 on 5 matching bases. Germline CDR1 is DFQATT and CDR2 is SNEGSKA (reference sequence). This CDR3 comprises 14 residues. V was pared by 3 bases and J by 2 bases, with 12 bases between. CDR3 protein: CSASSWGLTDTQYF. The CDR3 region has the DNA TGCAGTGCTAGTAGTTGGGGCCTCACAGATACGCAGTATTTT.

With respect to this clone: A read error may account for a junction end that differs from germline. The chain joins TRBV30 to TRBJ2-2; the D gene is possibly TRBD2 (5 bases). Germline CDR1 GTSNPN, CDR2 SVGIG (reference sequence). This CDR3 is 12 amino acids long. In nucleotides, the CDR3 is TGTGCCTGGTCGAAACGGTACCGGGGAGCTGTTTTT. It is translated as CAWSKRYRGAVF.

The chain carries TRBV9 and TRBJ2-2; 8 nucleotides line up with TRBD2. CDR3 size: 15 residues. CDR1 SGDLS and CDR2 YYNGEE come from the germline V gene. V lost 2 bases and J lost 4; bases outside the gene matches: 4. CDR3 DNA sequence: TGTGCCAGCAGCGTGTCCAGCGGGAGCACCGGGGAGCTGTTTTTT. Translated: CASSVSSGSTGELFF.

The gene calls are TRBV10-3 and TRBJ2-7; 13 nucleotides match TRBD2. V dropped 6 bases and J dropped 5; count of bases not matched to a gene: 10. This CDR3 has 16 residues. Germline CDR1 and CDR2: ENHRY and SYGVKD. CDR3 nucleotide sequence: TGTGCCATCAGGCGACCGGGACTAGCGGGACTGAACGAGCAGTACTTC. Its translation is CAIRRPGLAGLNEQYF.

The chain carries TRBV9 and TRBJ1-4; D is ambiguous. In germline, CDR1 is SGDLS, CDR2 YYNGEE. Between the trimmed V and J ends, which lost 0 bases and 4 bases, there was a span of 10 bases. This CDR3 region has 15 residues. CDR3 amino acids: CASSVAEDYNEKLFF. Here the CDR3 DNA reads TGTGCCAGCAGCGTAGCGGAGGACTATAATGAAAAACTGTTTTTT.

The genes are TRBV28 and TRBJ1-5; TRBD1 matches at 7 bases. V was pared by 6 bases and J by 5 bases, with 22 bases of the junction left unmatched. The germline gives CDR1 MDHEN, CDR2 SYDVKM. The length of the CDR3 is 19 residues. In DNA form, the CDR3 reads TGTGCCAGCAGGTCCAGGTTTTTTTCAGGGGGGCGTTTTTATCAGCCCCAGCATTTT. It yields the protein CASRSRFFSGGRFYQPQHF.

The rearrangement links TRBV11-3 to TRBJ2-3; weak D call: TRBD2 (5 bases). CDR3 length: 14 amino acids. From germline, CDR1 is SGHNT and CDR2 YENEEA. V gave up 1 base and J gave up 2 bases, with 7 bases separating them. CDR3 sequence (DNA): TGTGCCAGCAGCTTAGGAGGGTACACAGATACGCAGTATTTT. Encoded protein: CASSLGGYTDTQYF. Full variable domain (rest looked up from reference TRBV11-3 and TRBJ2-3): EAGVVQSPRYKIIEKKQPVAFWCNPISGHNTLYWYLQNLGQGPELLIRYENEEAVDDSQLPKDRFSAERLKGVDSTLKIQPAELGDSAVYLCASSLGGYTDTQYFGPGTRLTVL.

The genes are TRBV10-3 and TRBJ1-1, with 8 bases identical to TRBD1. Looked up from germline, CDR1 is ENHRY and CDR2 is SYGVKD. Trimming removed 7 bases from V and 4 bases from J; junction bases left unmatched: 11. The CDR3 sequence is 15 residues long. CDR3 in DNA: TGTGCCATCATCCCAGCAGGGGGCAGTATCACTGAAGCTTTCTTT. Protein sequence: CAIIPAGGSITEAFF.

The V gene is TRBV7-9, the J gene TRBJ1-1; no reliable D call. The CDR3 totals 11 residues. V was trimmed by 5 bases and J by 8 bases, leaving 9 bases between them. Germline lookup yields CDR1 SEHNR and CDR2 FQNEAQ (reference sequence). The CDR3 region is CASSIKSEAFF. As DNA, the CDR3 is TGTGCCAGCAGCATAAAATCGGAAGCTTTCTTT.

Only one count was recorded for this clone. The V gene is TRBV5-1, the J gene TRBJ2-7, with 10 bases aligning to TRBD2. This CDR3 comprises 17 residues. Trimming removed 3 bases from V and 2 bases from J; junction bases left unmatched: 11. Germline CDR1 reads SGHRS; CDR2 reads YFSETQ. The CDR3 DNA sequence: TGCGCCAGCAGCTCGGGCACTAGCGGGAAAAAAACCTACGAGCAGTACTTC. Translated: CASSSGTSGKKTYEQYF. The variable domain in full, with the rest retrieved from reference TRBV5-1 and TRBJ2-7, is KAGVTQTPRYLIKTRGQQVTLSCSPISGHRSVSWYQQTPGQGLQFLFEYFSETQRNKGNFPGRFSGRQFSNSRSEMNVSTLELGDSALYLCASSSGTSGKKTYEQYFGPGTRLTVT.

The table lists this clone with a count of one. CDR3 nucleotides: TGTGCCAGCAGCGTAGCAGGTCCCGCAGATACGCAGTATTTT. Amino acids: CASSVAGPADTQYF. This chain links TRBV9 with TRBJ2-3; no reliable D call. The CDR3 consists of 14 residues. The V end was cut by 0 bases, the J end by 4 bases, with 9 bases between. Germline assignment: CDR1 SGDLS and CDR2 YYNGEE.

V usage is TRBV19 and J usage is TRBJ1-5; possible D gene TRBD1, 5 bases. V gave up 4 bases and J gave up 0 bases, with 10 bases separating them. The CDR3 is 15 residues long. Germline V lookup: CDR1 LNHDA, CDR2 SQIVND (reference sequence). CDR3 protein: CASSRGRTSNQPQHF. The DNA for the CDR3 is TGTGCCAGTAGTAGGGGGAGGACTAGCAATCAGCCCCAGCATTTT.

The sample holds one count of this clone. The chain combines TRBV19 with TRBJ2-3; D unresolved. This CDR3 has 15 amino acids. The germline gives CDR1 LNHDA, CDR2 SQIVND (reference sequence). V dropped 6 bases and J dropped 0 bases, with 13 bases sitting between them. The CDR3 loop reads CASRSSGRSTDTQYF. Here the CDR3 DNA reads TGTGCCAGTAGGTCCTCAGGTAGAAGCACAGATACGCAGTATTTT.

As regards this clone: Its ends do not fully match the called genes, so a read error is possible. For the CDR3, the DNA is TGTGCCGGCAGGGAGGAGGTGGCTGGAAACACCATATATTTT. Its protein is CAGREEVAGNTIYF. The chain joins TRBV2 to TRBJ1-3; the D gene is possibly TRBD1 (5 bases). CDR1 is SNHLY, CDR2 FYNNEI, per germline. The CDR3 runs to 14 residues.

This rearrangement joins TRBV29-1 to TRBJ2-4; D gene unclear. This CDR3 has 12 amino acids. Germline V gene data show CDR1 as SQVTM and CDR2 as ANQGSEA. V shed 3 bases and J shed 0 bases, with 3 bases lying between them. The CDR3 DNA sequence: TGCAGCGTTGACTTAGCCAAAAACATTCAGTACTTC. Protein: CSVDLAKNIQYF.

The chain employs TRBV4-1 and TRBJ1-1, with 7 bases that match TRBD1. CDR1 MGHRA and CDR2 YSYEKL come from the germline V gene. J lost 4 bases, V lost 4 bases, and 6 bases had no gene match. The CDR3 spans 14 residues. CDR3 region: CASSLGQPSTEAFF. The CDR3 DNA reads TGCGCCAGCAGCCTGGGACAGCCGAGCACTGAAGCTTTCTTT.